This T cell receptor (beta chain) was recovered during a study of OX40 agonist ivuxolimab in advanced cancers. In regard to this clone: Antigen unknown.

Libraries were prepared by immunoSEQ multiplex PCR; TCRdb keeps only in-frame clonotypes and omits some of them. The table has under 80,000 clones, around 86% seen once; the top ten hold approximately 0.63%. Germline CDR1 is MNHEY and CDR2 is SVGAGI. Trimming removed 10 bases from V and 8 bases from J; junction bases left unmatched: 6. The CDR3 length is 11 residues. Study findings and constraints: CD8+ T cells (on average) carried more expanded clones than CD4+ T cells. With doses of 0.1 to 3.0 mg/kg, CD4+ and CD8+ blood T cells had undergone clonal expansion by week 6.

Source: CD4+ or CD8+ T cells sorted from blood, taken in a trial of the OX40 agonist ivuxolimab. This sequence originates from an adult with an advanced solid tumor such as melanoma, head and neck, liver or kidney cancer. This sequence joins TRBV6-5 and TRBJ1-2; 8 bases line up with TRBD1. The CDR3 DNA is TGTGCCACCCGGACAGGGAAGGGCTACACCTTC. Its protein is CATRTGKGYTF.